The 22 T cell receptor beta chains below come from one sample, sequenced in a study of shared clonotypes between healthy human individuals. Method: immunoSEQ multiplex PCR; TCRdb's copy keeps in-frame clones and lacks some. The table has a few million clones, 90% to 95% seen once; the top ten hold 0.39%. Sequenced: naive CD4+ T cells from PBMCs. Specified subset: CD45RA+ positively selected. The source of these receptors is a man aged 18 to 30 in good health. Some clones in this sample may be carry-over from other donors' samples.

The J gene is TRBJ2-3, the V gene TRBV5-1, with a tentative D call TRBD2 (5 bases). Trimming cost V 2 bases and J 1 base, with 17 bases left between them. CDR1 and CDR2 (germline): SGHRS, YFSETQ. This CDR3 contains 17 residues. In nucleotides, the CDR3 is TGCGCCAGCAGCTTCGCCTTAAGAGGGAGAGGCACAGATACGCAGTATTTT. It codes for CASSFALRGRGTDTQYF. The full variable domain, completed using reference TRBV5-1 and TRBJ2-3, is KAGVTQTPRYLIKTRGQQVTLSCSPISGHRSVSWYQQTPGQGLQFLFEYFSETQRNKGNFPGRFSGRQFSNSRSEMNVSTLELGDSALYLCASSFALRGRGTDTQYFGPGTRLTVL.

The chain combines TRBV10-2 with TRBJ2-1; TRBD1 might be the D (5 bases). Germline V gene lookup returns CDR1 WSHSY and CDR2 SAAADI. Between the trimmed V and J ends, which lost 6 bases and 0 bases, there was a span of 21 bases. The CDR3 spans 18 residues. The CDR3 DNA reads TGCGCCAGCAGCCGTAGCACCAGGGCTTACTTCTCCTACAATGAGCAGTTCTTC. Residues: CASSRSTRAYFSYNEQFF.

In the case of this clone: The junction shows a germline mismatch at one end, possibly a read error. V is TRBV18 and J is TRBJ1-3, with D tentatively TRBD1 (5 bases). The CDR3 has 18 residues. Looked up from germline, CDR1 is KGHSH and CDR2 is LQKENI. CDR3 residues: CASSAPGIRPTTGNTIYF. CDR3 sequence (DNA): TGTGCCAGCTCAGCACCAGGGATACGGCCGACCACTGGAAACACCATATATTTT. The full variable domain, with the rest looked up from reference TRBV18 and TRBJ1-3, is NAGVMQNPRHLVRRRGQEARLRCSPMKGHSHVYWYRQLPEEGLKFMVYLQKENIIDESGMPKERFSAEFPKEGPSILRIQQVVRGDSAAYFCASSAPGIRPTTGNTIYFGEGSWLTVV.

This clone has only one observation. DNA for the CDR3: TGTGCCAGCAGCTTCCGCGGGACTAGCGGGAGAGGCTCCTACAATGAGCAGTTCTTC. Amino acid sequence: CASSFRGTSGRGSYNEQFF. The chain is built from TRBV7-9 and TRBJ2-1; 14 bases line up with TRBD2. The germline V gene encodes CDR1 SEHNR and CDR2 FQNEAQ (reference sequence). Unmatched junction bases numbered 7, after V lost 3 bases and J lost 0 bases. CDR3 size: 19 residues.

V usage is TRBV5-5 and J usage is TRBJ2-3; D may be TRBD1 (6 bases). V gave up 6 bases and J gave up 4 bases, with 24 bases separating them. Germline CDR1 is SGHKS and CDR2 is YYEKEE (reference sequence). The CDR3 is 17 residues long. CDR3 bases: TGTGCCAGCACCTCGAAGGGACGCGCAGGGGCCCCAGATACGCAGTATTTT. Its protein product is CASTSKGRAGAPDTQYF.

On this clone: Other DNA sequences of this sample code for an identical CDR3. This sequence joins TRBV7-2 and TRBJ2-1, with D possibly TRBD2 on 6 matching bases. Germline V gives CDR1 SGHTA, CDR2 FQGNSA. The CDR3 is 15 amino acids. Between the trimmed V and J ends, which lost 2 bases and 0 bases, there was a span of 8 bases. CDR3 sequence reads: CASSLTGDSYNEQFF. CDR3 DNA: TGTGCCAGCAGCTTAACGGGGGACTCCTACAATGAGCAGTTCTTC.

The rearrangement links TRBV27 to TRBJ2-1; TRBD2 agrees at 8 bases. The CDR3 loop spans 14 amino acids. The germline V gene has CDR1 MNHEY and CDR2 SMNVEV (reference sequence). Trimming cost V 6 bases and J 4 bases; bases outside gene matches: 5. In nucleotides, the CDR3 is TGTGCCAGCAGCGGGGCGGGAGGTTACAATGAGCAGTTCTTC. This gives the protein CASSGAGGYNEQFF.

The chain has TRBV2 and TRBJ2-3; 7 bases agree with TRBD2. V shed 4 bases, J shed 4 bases, and the junction held 8 bases outside the gene matches. Germline CDR1 SNHLY, CDR2 FYNNEI. The CDR3 runs 15 residues. The CDR3 sequence: CASSVAGVAADTQYF. DNA for the CDR3: TGTGCCAGCAGTGTGGCGGGAGTGGCCGCAGATACGCAGTATTTT.

This sequence joins TRBV4-3 and TRBJ1-1; D is uncertain. The V gene lost 1 base and the J gene lost 5 bases, with 11 bases spanning the gap. The CDR3 sequence is 14 residues long. In germline, CDR1 is LGHNA, CDR2 YSLEER. The CDR3 reads CASSQGLGETEAFF. The CDR3 bases are TGCGCCAGCAGCCAAGGGTTGGGAGAGACTGAAGCTTTCTTT.

The chain carries TRBV28 and TRBJ1-6; 9 nucleotides line up with TRBD1. This CDR3 spans 15 amino acids. J gave up 10 bases and V 2 bases, and 6 bases lay outside the gene matches. Germline values: CDR1 MDHEN, CDR2 SYDVKM. CDR3 DNA sequence: TGTGCCAGCAGTTTACCCAACAGGGGGCAATCACCCCTCCACTTT. Its protein product is CASSLPNRGQSPLHF.

The rearrangement links TRBV5-1 to TRBJ2-2, with D perhaps given as TRBD1 or TRBD2 (5 bases each). Germline lookup yields CDR1 SGHRS and CDR2 YFSETQ. V dropped 0 bases and J dropped 4 bases, with 10 bases sitting between them. This CDR3 is built from 15 residues. The CDR3 protein is CASSLVGESTGELFF. CDR3 nucleotides: TGCGCCAGCAGCTTGGTGGGGGAGAGCACCGGGGAGCTGTTTTTT. The full variable domain, with the rest looked up from reference TRBV5-1 and TRBJ2-2, is KAGVTQTPRYLIKTRGQQVTLSCSPISGHRSVSWYQQTPGQGLQFLFEYFSETQRNKGNFPGRFSGRQFSNSRSEMNVSTLELGDSALYLCASSLVGESTGELFFGEGSRLTVL.

The chain links TRBV28 to TRBJ1-5, with D possibly matching TRBD1 (6 bases). V lost 7 bases, J lost 5 bases, and 9 bases lay in between. Germline CDR1 MDHEN, CDR2 SYDVKM. This CDR3 is 12 amino acids long. The CDR3 DNA is TGTGCCAGCAAACAGGGAGATCAGCCCCAGCATTTT. Translated: CASKQGDQPQHF.

The CDR3: CASSFRTGSSETQYF. The CDR3 DNA sequence: TGTGCCAGCAGCTTCCGGACAGGGTCCTCGGAGACCCAGTACTTC. The gene calls are TRBV9 and TRBJ2-5, with 8 bases identical to TRBD1. There are 15 residues in the CDR3. The J segment lost 5 bases and the V segment lost 4 bases, leaving 10 bases of the junction unmatched. Germline loops: CDR1 SGDLS, CDR2 YYNGEE.

The chain recombines TRBV5-4 with TRBJ2-1; possibly TRBD2 for D (6 bases). The germline CDR1 and CDR2 sequences are SGHNT and YYREEE (reference sequence). Trimming removed 7 bases from V and 4 bases from J, with 15 bases in between. CDR3 length: 14 residues. This CDR3 reads CASGLLGGYNEQFF. CDR3 bases: TGTGCCAGCGGACTCCTGGGGGGTTACAATGAGCAGTTCTTC.

V gene TRBV5-1 combines with J gene TRBJ2-1; no firm D call. The CDR3 has 12 residues. CDR1 is SGHRS, CDR2 YFSETQ, per germline. Trimming cost V 4 bases and J 3 bases, with 5 bases left between them. CDR3 region: CASSTDYNEQFF. For the CDR3, the DNA is TGCGCCAGCAGCACGGACTACAATGAGCAGTTCTTC.

This clone was seen just once. The chain couples TRBV5-4 to TRBJ1-1; D unresolved. Germline loops: CDR1 SGHNT, CDR2 YYREEE (reference sequence). Trimming removed 0 bases from V and 1 base from J, with 10 bases in between. The CDR3 is 15 amino acids. Written as DNA, the CDR3 is TGTGCCAGCAGCTTGGGCTCAAAATCGAACACTGAAGCTTTCTTT. It codes for CASSLGSKSNTEAFF. Using reference TRBV5-4 and TRBJ1-1 for the parts outside the CDR3, the full variable domain is ETGVTQSPTHLIKTRGQQVTLRCSSQSGHNTVSWYQQALGQGPQFIFQYYREEENGRGNFPPRFSGLQFPNYSSELNVNALELDDSALYLCASSLGSKSNTEAFFGQGTRLTVV.

The chain carries TRBV9 and TRBJ1-5; 9 bases are a match to TRBD1. The CDR3 is 16 residues long. The germline V gene has CDR1 SGDLS and CDR2 YYNGEE. Trimming removed 4 bases from V and 2 bases from J; junction bases left unmatched: 7. The CDR3 DNA is TGTGCCAGCAGCCCGGGACAGGGCAGCCGCAATCAGCCCCAGCATTTT. Protein product: CASSPGQGSRNQPQHF. Combining the CDR3 with reference TRBV9 and TRBJ1-5 gives the whole variable domain DSGVTQTPKHLITATGQRVTLRCSPRSGDLSVYWYQQSLDQGLQFLIQYYNGEERAKGNILERFSAQQFPDLHSELNLSSLELGDSALYFCASSPGQGSRNQPQHFGDGTRLSIL.

This rearrangement joins TRBV28 to TRBJ1-1; D gene ambiguous. Trimming pared 4 bases from V and 6 bases from J, leaving 9 bases between. Germline V gene lookup returns CDR1 MDHEN and CDR2 SYDVKM. This CDR3 comprises 12 residues. In DNA form, the CDR3 reads TGTGCCAGCAGTTCAGGAGGCTCTGAAGCTTTCTTT. Translated: CASSSGGSEAFF.

The chain couples TRBV5-1 to TRBJ2-2, with D uncertain. The CDR3 has 15 residues. From germline, CDR1 is SGHRS and CDR2 YFSETQ. Trimming pared 1 base from V and 3 bases from J, leaving 10 bases between. This CDR3 reads CASSLKGSDTGELFF. In DNA form, the CDR3 reads TGCGCCAGCAGCTTGAAGGGATCGGACACCGGGGAGCTGTTTTTT.

The chain recombines TRBV5-1 with TRBJ1-2, with 8 bases fitting TRBD1. The J segment lost 4 bases and the V segment lost 2 bases, leaving 4 bases of the junction unmatched. Germline-derived CDR1 and CDR2 are SGHRS and YFSETQ. The CDR3 is made up of 14 amino acids. CDR3 protein: CASSFGQGTYGYTF. The CDR3 DNA reads TGCGCCAGCAGCTTCGGACAGGGAACCTATGGCTACACCTTC.

This chain links TRBV9 with TRBJ2-2; D not resolved. Germline V gene sequence: CDR1 SGDLS, CDR2 YYNGEE. The CDR3 extends over 14 amino acids. The V end was cut by 2 bases, the J end by 7 bases, with 12 bases between. CDR3 nucleotides: TGTGCCAGCAGCGTTAATAGAGAGATCGGGGAGCTGTTTTTT. Its translation: CASSVNREIGELFF. The whole variable domain, remainder taken from reference TRBV9 and TRBJ2-2, is DSGVTQTPKHLITATGQRVTLRCSPRSGDLSVYWYQQSLDQGLQFLIQYYNGEERAKGNILERFSAQQFPDLHSELNLSSLELGDSALYFCASSVNREIGELFFGEGSRLTVL.

This clone showed up just once. The V call is TRBV29-1, the J call TRBJ2-5; 7 bases align to TRBD1. CDR1 and CDR2 (germline): SQVTM, ANQGSEA. This CDR3 is built from 14 residues. The V and J ends lost 3 bases and 1 base, in that order; junction bases with no gene match: 5. CDR3 region: CSVDMGQLQETQYF. In DNA, the CDR3 is TGCAGCGTTGACATGGGACAGCTCCAAGAGACCCAGTACTTC.